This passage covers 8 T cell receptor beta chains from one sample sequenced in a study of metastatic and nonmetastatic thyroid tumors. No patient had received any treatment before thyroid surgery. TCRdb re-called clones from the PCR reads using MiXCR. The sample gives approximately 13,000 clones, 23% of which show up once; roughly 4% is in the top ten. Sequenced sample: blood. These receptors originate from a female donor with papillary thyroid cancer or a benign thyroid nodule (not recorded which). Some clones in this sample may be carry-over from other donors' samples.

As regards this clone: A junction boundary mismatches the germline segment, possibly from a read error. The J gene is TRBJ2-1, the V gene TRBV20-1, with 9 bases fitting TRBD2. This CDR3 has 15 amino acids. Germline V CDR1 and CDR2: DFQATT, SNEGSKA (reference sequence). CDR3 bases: TGCAGTGCTTGGCGGGAGGGCCATTGCTACAATGAGCATTTCTTC. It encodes CSAWREGHCYNEHFF.

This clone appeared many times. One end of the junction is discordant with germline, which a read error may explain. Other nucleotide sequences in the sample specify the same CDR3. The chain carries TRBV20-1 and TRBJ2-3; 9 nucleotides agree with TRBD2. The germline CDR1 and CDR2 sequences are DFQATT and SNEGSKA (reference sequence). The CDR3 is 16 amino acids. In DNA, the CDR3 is TGCAGCGCTATTCGGTTGGCGGGGGGGCACTCAGATACGCAGTATTTT. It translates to CSAIRLAGGHSDTQYF.

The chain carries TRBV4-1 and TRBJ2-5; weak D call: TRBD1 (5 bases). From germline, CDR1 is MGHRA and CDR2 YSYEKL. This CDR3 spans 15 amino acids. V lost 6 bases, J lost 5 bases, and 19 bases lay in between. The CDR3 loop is CASRLRLGQPETQYF. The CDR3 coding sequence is TGCGCCAGCAGACTTAGACTGGGGCAGCCTGAGACCCAGTACTTC.

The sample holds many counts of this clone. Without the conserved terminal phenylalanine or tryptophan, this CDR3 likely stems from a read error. DNA of the CDR3: TGTGCCAGCAGCAAACAGGGCAATGAGCAGTTCCTC. Its translation is CASSKQGNEQFL. The chain couples TRBV7-9 to TRBJ2-1; D possibly corresponds to TRBD1 (6 bases). Germline values: CDR1 SEHNR, CDR2 FQNEAQ (reference sequence). The CDR3 has 12 residues. V lost 5 bases to trimming and J lost 6 bases, with 8 bases between them.

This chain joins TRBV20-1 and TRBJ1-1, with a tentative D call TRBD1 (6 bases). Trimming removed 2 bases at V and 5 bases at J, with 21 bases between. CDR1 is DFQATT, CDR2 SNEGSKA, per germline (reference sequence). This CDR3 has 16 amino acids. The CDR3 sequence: CSARRIPNSRGTEAFF. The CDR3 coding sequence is TGCAGTGCTAGACGAATACCAAACAGCAGGGGAACTGAAGCTTTCTTT.

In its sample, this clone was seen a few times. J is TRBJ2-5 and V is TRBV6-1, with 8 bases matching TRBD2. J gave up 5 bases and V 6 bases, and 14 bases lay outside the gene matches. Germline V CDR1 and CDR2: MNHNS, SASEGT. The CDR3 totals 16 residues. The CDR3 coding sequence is TGTGCCAGCAGGCCTCGAGATGGGACTAGTGAGGAGACCCAGTACTTC. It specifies CASRPRDGTSEETQYF.

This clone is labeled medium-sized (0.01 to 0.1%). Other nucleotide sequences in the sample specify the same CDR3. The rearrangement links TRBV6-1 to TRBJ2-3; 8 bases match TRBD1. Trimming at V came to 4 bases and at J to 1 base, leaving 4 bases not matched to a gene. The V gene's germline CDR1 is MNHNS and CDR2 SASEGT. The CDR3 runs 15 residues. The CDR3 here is CASSVQGAGTDTQYF. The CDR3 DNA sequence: TGTGCCAGCAGTGTCCAGGGGGCGGGCACAGATACGCAGTATTTT.

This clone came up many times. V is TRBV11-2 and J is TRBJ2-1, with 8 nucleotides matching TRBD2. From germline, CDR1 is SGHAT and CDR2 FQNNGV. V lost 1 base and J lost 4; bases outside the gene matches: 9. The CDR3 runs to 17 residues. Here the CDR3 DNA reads TGTGCCAGCAGCTTAGTCCCGGCGGGGGGCGGTTACAATGAGCAGTTCTTC. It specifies CASSLVPAGGGYNEQFF.